This T cell receptor (beta chain) stems from a study of spatial heterogeneity in lung cancer. Regarding time point: sample taken at primary tumor resection. At least ten counts were recorded for this clonotype. Between the trimmed V and J ends, which lost 1 base and 0 bases, there was a span of 8 bases. CDR1 is SGHDN and CDR2 is FVKESK in the germline V gene. CDR3 length: 15 residues. Every TCR cDNA molecule bore its own unique molecular identifier. TCRdb fed the 5' RACE reads into MiXCR, producing one record per CDR3 protein. The sample records thousands of distinct CDR3 sequences, about an eighth being singletons.

The origin of this receptor is a female donor with early-stage non-small cell lung cancer. The sample was normal lung tissue next to the tumor, taken at surgery. The chain joins TRBV14 to TRBJ2-3; D uncertain. The DNA for the CDR3 is TGTGCCAGCAGCCAAGGGATAGGTAGCACAGATACGCAGTATTTT. Translating it yields CASSQGIGSTDTQYF.